This TCR beta chain was sequenced during a study of cytomegalovirus exposure and HLA in healthy donors. For the study at large: Later analysis reported that the approximately 120 validation repertoires shared the platform of the roughly 700 first-cohort repertoires.

Concerning this clone: Its antigen is unidentified.

Profiled with immunoSEQ multiplex PCR; TCRdb holds only in-frame clones, not every one. The sample records about 170,000 clones, roughly nine tenths being singletons. Per the germline V gene, CDR1 is SGHRS and CDR2 is YFSETQ. The CDR3 contains 16 residues. V dropped 3 bases and J dropped 9; count of bases not matched to a gene: 8. Regarding the study as a whole: Researchers counted 164 TCR beta chains as cytomegalovirus-associated. There were some public TCRs occurring in many donors, but most TCR sequences were rare. Reports credit the classifier with highly specific, highly sensitive diagnosis of cytomegalovirus status.

The sequence was obtained from a woman in her 30s in good health and CMV-seronegative. The specimen was PBMCs. This chain joins TRBV5-1 and TRBJ2-1; 14 bases line up with TRBD2. The CDR3 DNA follows: TGCGCCAGCAGCTCAGGAGGACTAGCGGGAGGATTTGAGCAGTTCTTC. Translated: CASSSGGLAGGFEQFF.